The subject of this entry is one T cell receptor beta chain. The data stem from a study of blood T cell repertoires in COVID-19. Study information: The United States, Italy and Spain provided the acute and convalescent COVID-19 samples. From T cells, B-cell-depleted T cells, or PBMCs came the material, which was cDNA or gDNA.

In the source study's methods: Reference gene primers were amplified, and this amplification served to estimate nucleated cell counts. Profiled with immunoSEQ multiplex PCR; TCRdb holds only in-frame clones, not every one. V and J calls and clone size follow that table, whereas D and trimming were derived from the DNA. Here the sample spans about 260,000 clones, roughly 88% being singletons. V dropped 4 bases and J dropped 2 bases, with 12 bases sitting between them. CDR1 is SGHAT, CDR2 FQNNGV, per germline. The CDR3 totals 14 residues. J is TRBJ2-7 and V is TRBV11-2, with D perhaps TRBD2 (5 bases). Sequencing was performed on peripheral blood. This TCR came from a human donor in a cohort sampled during active COVID-19. The CDR3 spells CASSSRPGTYEQYF. The CDR3 DNA sequence: TGTGCCAGCAGCTCGCGGCCGGGGACCTACGAGCAGTACTTC.